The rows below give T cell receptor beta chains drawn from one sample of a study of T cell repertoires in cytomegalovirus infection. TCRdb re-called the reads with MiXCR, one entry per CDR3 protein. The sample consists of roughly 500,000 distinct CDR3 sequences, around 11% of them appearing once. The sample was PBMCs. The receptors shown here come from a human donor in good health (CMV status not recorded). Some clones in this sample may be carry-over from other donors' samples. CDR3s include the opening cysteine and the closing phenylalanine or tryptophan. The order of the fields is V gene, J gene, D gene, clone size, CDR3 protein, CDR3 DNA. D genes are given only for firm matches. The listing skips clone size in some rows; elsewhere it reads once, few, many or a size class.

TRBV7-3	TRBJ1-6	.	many	CASGSGLNSPLHF	TGTGCCAGCGGTTCGGGCCTCAATTCACCCCTCCACTTT
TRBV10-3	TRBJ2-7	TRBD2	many	CAISNEREGIEQYF	TGTGCCATCAGTAATGAGCGGGAGGGCATCGAGCAGTACTTC
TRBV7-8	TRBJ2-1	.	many	CASSYPEGRGTWNNEQFF	TGTGCCAGCAGCTACCCAGAGGGAAGGGGCACCTGGAACAATGAGCAGTTCTTC
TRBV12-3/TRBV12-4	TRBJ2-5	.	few	CASSAREETQYF	TGTGCCAGCAGTGCCCGCGAGGAGACCCAGTACTTC
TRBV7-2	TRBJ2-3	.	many	CASSLLGGGDTQYF	TGTGCCAGCAGCCTACTAGGAGGCGGTGATACGCAGTATTTT
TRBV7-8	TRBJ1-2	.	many	CASSLALMNYGYTF	TGTGCCAGCAGCTTAGCCCTAATGAACTATGGCTACACCTTC
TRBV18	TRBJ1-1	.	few	CASSTVPGDTEAFF	TGTGCCAGCTCCACGGTGCCGGGGGACACTGAAGCTTTCTTT
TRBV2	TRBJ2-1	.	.	CASKAESSYNEQFF	TGTGCCTCCAAAGCGGAAAGCTCCTACAATGAGCAGTTCTTC
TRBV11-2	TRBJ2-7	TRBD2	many	CASSSSRGLAGDYEQYF	TGTGCCAGCAGCTCATCCCGGGGACTAGCGGGAGACTATGAGCAGTACTTC
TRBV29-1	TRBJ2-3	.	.	CSDRQASTDTQYF	TGCAGCGACCGCCAGGCTAGCACAGATACGCAGTATTTT
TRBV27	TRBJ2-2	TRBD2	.	CASLSGTGTGELFF	TGTGCCAGCCTTAGCGGGACGGGCACCGGGGAGCTGTTTTTT
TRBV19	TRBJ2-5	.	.	CASSGMARETQYF	TGTGCCAGTAGCGGGATGGCTAGAGAGACCCAGTACTTC
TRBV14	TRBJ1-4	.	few	CASSGVMREKLFF	TGTGCCAGCAGCGGAGTAATGAGGGAAAAACTGTTTTTT
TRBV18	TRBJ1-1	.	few	CASSPFRQDTEAFF	TGTGCCAGCTCACCGTTTCGACAGGACACTGAAGCTTTCTTT
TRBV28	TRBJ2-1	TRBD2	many	CASSSGLAGVASSYNEQFF	TGTGCCAGCAGTAGTGGACTAGCGGGAGTAGCTAGCTCCTACAATGAGCAGTTCTTC
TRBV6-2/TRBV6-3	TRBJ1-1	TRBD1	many	CASSVMTGKEGDTEAFF	TGTGCCAGCTCCGTTATGACAGGGAAAGAAGGTGACACTGAAGCTTTCTTT
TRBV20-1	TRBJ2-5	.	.	CSARVQGQWRGTQYF	TGCAGTGCTAGAGTCCAGGGACAGTGGAGGGGGACCCAGTACTTC
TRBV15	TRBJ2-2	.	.	CATSRDPSRRGNTGELFF	TGTGCCACCAGCAGAGATCCAAGTCGGAGAGGGAACACCGGGGAGCTGTTTTTT
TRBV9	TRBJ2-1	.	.	CASNEGGVSYNEQFF	TGTGCCAGCAATGAAGGCGGGGTCTCCTACAATGAGCAGTTCTTC
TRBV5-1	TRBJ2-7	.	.	CASSLAAGKQYF	TGCGCCAGCAGCTTGGCCGCCGGTAAGCAGTACTTC
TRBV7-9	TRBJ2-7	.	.	CASSDVRAPSYEQYF	TGTGCCAGCAGCGACGTTAGGGCCCCTTCCTACGAGCAGTACTTC
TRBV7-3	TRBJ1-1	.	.	CASSEGLDTEAFF	TGTGCCAGCAGCGAGGGGTTGGACACTGAAGCTTTCTTT
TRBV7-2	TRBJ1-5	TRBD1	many	CASSLRLGQGEYSNQPQHF	TGTGCCAGCAGCTTAAGGCTAGGACAGGGGGAGTATAGCAATCAGCCCCAGCATTTT
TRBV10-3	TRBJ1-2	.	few	CAISDRGALNDGYTF	TGTGCCATCAGTGACCGGGGGGCCTTAAACGATGGCTACACCTTC
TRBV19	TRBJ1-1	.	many	CASNQGSHTEAFF	TGTGCCAGTAACCAGGGATCCCACACTGAAGCTTTCTTT
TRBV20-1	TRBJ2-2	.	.	CSATEGAGELFF	TGCAGTGCTACCGAAGGGGCCGGGGAGCTGTTTTTT
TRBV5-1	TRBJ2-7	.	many	CASSLGVADGRGQYF	TGCGCCAGCAGCTTGGGGGTTGCAGACGGTCGAGGGCAGTACTTC
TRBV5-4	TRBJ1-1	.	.	CTSSLSPSTEAFF	TGTACCAGCAGCTTGAGCCCGAGTACTGAAGCTTTCTTT
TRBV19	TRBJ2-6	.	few	CATQGGRINSGANVLTF	TGTGCCACCCAGGGGGGCAGGATAAACTCTGGGGCCAACGTCCTGACTTTC